The rows below give T cell receptor beta chains drawn from one sample of a study of human T cells and chemical hapten exposure. MiXCR was run by TCRdb on the RACE reads, yielding one entry per CDR3 protein. This sample has around 130,000 distinct CDR3 sequences, with around 8.2% found just once. Sequencing input: whole blood. Source of these receptors: a male donor in good health. Some clones in this sample may be carry-over from other donors' samples. The conserved cysteine and the conserved F or W are not part of the CDR3 here.

v_call cdr3_aa
TRBV5-1 ASSQAGAYNEQF
TRBV28 ASSFGQGLFSTEAF
TRBV10-3 AISELASGSSYNEQF
TRBV27 ASSSAMGPYGI
TRBV7-7 ASSLRLAPGDTQY
TRBV20-1 SARAHPRLAGGLPSTDTQY
TRBV20-1 SASGGELREQY
TRBV4-3 ASSQDWTGVTEAF
TRBV12-3/TRBV12-4 ASSFFGGASTDTQY
TRBV6-5 ASSYMEGEETQY
TRBV21-1 ASSTPGLAEPRTDTQY
TRBV5-6 ASSPRPQGMNEQF